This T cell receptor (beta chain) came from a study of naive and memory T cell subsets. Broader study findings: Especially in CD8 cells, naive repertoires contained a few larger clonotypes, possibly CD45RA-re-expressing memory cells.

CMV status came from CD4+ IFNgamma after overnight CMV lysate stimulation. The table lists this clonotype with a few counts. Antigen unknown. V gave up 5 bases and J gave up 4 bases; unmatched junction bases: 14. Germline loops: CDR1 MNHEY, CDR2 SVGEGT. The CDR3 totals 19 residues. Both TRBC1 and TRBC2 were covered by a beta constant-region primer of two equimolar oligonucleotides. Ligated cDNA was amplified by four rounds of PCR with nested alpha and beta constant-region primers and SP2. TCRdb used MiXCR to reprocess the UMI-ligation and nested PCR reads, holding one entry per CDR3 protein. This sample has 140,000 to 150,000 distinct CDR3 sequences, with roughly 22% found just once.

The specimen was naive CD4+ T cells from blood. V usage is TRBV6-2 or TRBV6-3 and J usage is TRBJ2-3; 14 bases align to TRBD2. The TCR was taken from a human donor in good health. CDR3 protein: CASSDTRPGTSGSADTQYF. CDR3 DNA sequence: TGTGCCAGCAGTGACACACGTCCCGGGACTAGCGGGAGCGCAGATACGCAGTATTTT.